These 30 T cell receptor beta chains were all obtained from the same sample, sequenced in a study of OX40 agonist ivuxolimab in advanced cancers. The table came from immunoSEQ multiplex PCR; TCRdb's copy has only in-frame clones and leaves some out. The repertoire consists of tens of thousands of clones, with about 78% occurring once and the leading ten covering over 4.5%. The starting material was CD4+ or CD8+ T cells sorted from blood, obtained in a trial of the OX40 agonist ivuxolimab. The receptors derive from an adult with an advanced solid tumor such as melanoma, head and neck, liver or kidney cancer.

This rearrangement joins TRBV2 to TRBJ1-1, with TRBD1 as a possible D gene (6 bases). V gave up 4 bases and J gave up 5 bases, with 14 bases separating them. Germline CDR1 is SNHLY and CDR2 is FYNNEI. The CDR3 has 14 residues. CDR3 in DNA: TGTGCCAGCAGTGTGAGTCGGGGGGCAACTGAAGCTTTCTTT. The encoded protein is CASSVSRGATEAFF.

This chain uses TRBV7-2 with TRBJ2-3; 9 bases are shared with TRBD2. The CDR3 consists of 15 residues. Unmatched junction bases numbered 9, after V lost 6 bases and J lost 5 bases. Looked up from germline, CDR1 is SGHTA and CDR2 is FQGNSA. CDR3 sequence (DNA): TGTGCCAGCAGTCCAGGGGGAGCGGGAGGAGATACGCAGTATTTT. Protein sequence: CASSPGGAGGDTQYF.

This sequence joins TRBV27 and TRBJ1-4; maybe TRBD1 (5 bases). The CDR3 is 14 residues long. V gave up 6 bases and J gave up 7 bases, with 15 bases separating them. The V gene's germline CDR1 is MNHEY and CDR2 SMNVEV (reference sequence). Here the CDR3 reads CASSRLGGGEKLFF. In nucleotides, the CDR3 is TGTGCCAGCAGCAGACTCGGCGGGGGTGAAAAACTGTTTTTT.

The genes are TRBV2 and TRBJ1-2; D is undetermined. V lost 6 bases to trimming and J lost 6 bases, with 17 bases between them. The CDR3 totals 14 residues. CDR1 and CDR2 from the germline V gene are SNHLY and FYNNEI. The CDR3 DNA sequence: TGTGCCAGCAGCGGTGGACCCAAGTGGGATGGCTACACCTTC. This encodes CASSGGPKWDGYTF.

The rearrangement links TRBV7-2 to TRBJ1-5; no clear D. V lost 5 bases to trimming and J lost 4 bases, with 9 bases between them. CDR3 length: 13 residues. Germline CDR1 reads SGHTA; CDR2 reads FQGNSA. The CDR3 sequence is CASSPEQNQPQHF. The CDR3 DNA follows: TGTGCCAGCAGCCCGGAGCAAAATCAGCCCCAGCATTTT.

V and J are TRBV2 and TRBJ2-5; TRBD2 is a possible D gene (6 bases). V lost 2 bases to trimming and J lost 2 bases, with 12 bases between them. Germline values: CDR1 SNHLY, CDR2 FYNNEI. The CDR3 contains 15 residues. The CDR3: CASSEFGGRQETQYF. The DNA of the CDR3 is TGTGCCAGCAGTGAATTTGGGGGGAGGCAAGAGACCCAGTACTTC.

The table lists this clone with a count of one. This chain joins TRBV2 and TRBJ1-6; D remains unclear. V gave up 6 bases and J gave up 3 bases, with 15 bases separating them. This CDR3 has 16 amino acids. Germline loops: CDR1 SNHLY, CDR2 FYNNEI. The CDR3 sequence: CASRREALIYNSPLHF. The CDR3 nucleotides read TGTGCCAGCAGGAGGGAGGCCCTGATCTATAATTCACCCCTCCACTTT.

DNA of the CDR3: TGTGCCAGCAGCGTAGGGTCGGTCGGGGATATTAATGAAAAACTGTTTTTT. It yields the protein CASSVGSVGDINEKLFF. V and J are TRBV9 and TRBJ1-4; D gene unclear. This CDR3 contains 17 residues. Germline V gene lookup returns CDR1 SGDLS and CDR2 YYNGEE. V lost 0 bases and J 4 bases, leaving 16 bases between the germline ends. Together with reference TRBV9 and TRBJ1-4, the CDR3 gives the full variable domain: DSGVTQTPKHLITATGQRVTLRCSPRSGDLSVYWYQQSLDQGLQFLIQYYNGEERAKGNILERFSAQQFPDLHSELNLSSLELGDSALYFCASSVGSVGDINEKLFFGSGTQLSVL.

V usage is TRBV5-5 and J usage is TRBJ2-1; TRBD2 matches 10 bases. CDR1 and CDR2 (germline): SGHKS, YYEKEE (reference sequence). CDR3 length: 15 residues. The ends lost 2 bases at V and 2 bases at J; junction bases unmatched: 1. The chain's CDR3 is CASSLAGGAYNEQFF. DNA for the CDR3: TGTGCCAGCAGCTTAGCGGGAGGGGCCTACAATGAGCAGTTCTTC.

The CDR3 reads CASSYGGTGALSEAFF. CDR3 sequence (DNA): TGTGCCAGCAGTTATGGGGGCACAGGGGCTCTCTCTGAAGCTTTCTTT. The chain employs TRBV6-5 and TRBJ1-1, with TRBD1 matching 7 bases. Looked up from germline, CDR1 is MNHEY and CDR2 is SVGAGI. The V segment lost 3 bases and the J segment 6 bases; nucleotides outside the gene matches: 13. This CDR3 comprises 16 residues.

The rearrangement links TRBV5-6 to TRBJ1-1; 8 positions agree with TRBD1. After removal of 4 bases from V and 2 bases from J, the junction contained 10 bases not matched to a gene. Germline V gene lookup returns CDR1 SGHDT and CDR2 YYEEEE. This CDR3 is 16 amino acids long. As DNA, the CDR3 is TGTGCCAGCAGCGAAACCGGGACAGGATTAAACACTGAAGCTTTCTTT. It encodes CASSETGTGLNTEAFF.

The chain recombines TRBV10-1 with TRBJ2-7; D is uncertain. Germline V lookup: CDR1 WNHNN, CDR2 SYGVQD (reference sequence). Trimming took off 3 bases at V and 8 bases at J, with 17 bases between the two ends. The CDR3 has 14 residues. The CDR3: CASSDGFNLVQQYF. In nucleotides, the CDR3 is TGCGCCAGCAGTGATGGTTTTAATCTGGTCCAGCAGTACTTC.

The V and J genes are TRBV27 and TRBJ1-1; maybe TRBD1 (5 bases). This CDR3 comprises 15 residues. Trimming shortened V by 1 base and J by 4 bases, and 13 bases separated the two germline ends. Germline lookup yields CDR1 MNHEY and CDR2 SMNVEV (reference sequence). The CDR3 sequence is CASSLYPLRGTEAFF. CDR3 DNA: TGTGCCAGCAGTTTATATCCGTTGAGGGGCACTGAAGCTTTCTTT.

The chain recombines TRBV18 with TRBJ1-6, with D possibly matching TRBD1 (6 bases). Trimming shortened V by 6 bases and J by 9 bases, and 18 bases separated the two germline ends. The CDR3 runs to 15 residues. Per the germline V gene, CDR1 is KGHSH and CDR2 is LQKENI. CDR3 coding DNA: TGTGCCAGCTCCCCGAAACAGGGAAAATCTTCACCCCTCCACTTT. Translation gives CASSPKQGKSSPLHF.

J is TRBJ2-1 and V is TRBV10-1, with D tentatively TRBD1 or TRBD2 (5 bases each). There are 14 residues in the CDR3. CDR1 is WNHNN, CDR2 SYGVQD, per germline (reference sequence). Trimming pared 5 bases from V and 6 bases from J, leaving 14 bases between. CDR3 in DNA: TGCGCCAGCAGTCGTGGTACGGGGCCCAATGAGCAGTTCTTC. It encodes CASSRGTGPNEQFF.

The CDR3 reads CASKNGVGKLFF. CDR3 nucleotides: TGTGCCAGCAAGAACGGGGTTGGAAAACTGTTTTTT. The chain recombines TRBV6-6 with TRBJ1-4; D remains unclear. Trimming removed 7 bases at V and 10 bases at J, with 13 bases between. The CDR3 spans 12 residues. In germline, CDR1 is MNHNY, CDR2 SVGAGI (reference sequence).

The CDR3: CASSIVTGGNEKLFF. In DNA, the CDR3 is TGTGCCAGTAGTATAGTTACCGGGGGCAATGAAAAACTGTTTTTT. V and J are TRBV19 and TRBJ1-4, with D perhaps matching TRBD1 (6 bases). V lost 1 base, J lost 5 bases, and 11 bases lay in between. There are 15 residues in the CDR3. Germline CDR1 and CDR2: LNHDA and SQIVND (reference sequence).

V gene TRBV14 combines with J gene TRBJ1-2; D is ambiguous. The CDR3 length is 14 residues. From germline, CDR1 is SGHDN and CDR2 FVKESK. V lost 1 base to trimming and J lost 7 bases, with 13 bases between them. The CDR3 is CASSQVISVGGYTF. For the CDR3, the DNA is TGTGCCAGCAGCCAAGTGATTTCGGTTGGTGGCTACACCTTC.

This clone was detected only a few times. The rearrangement uses TRBV2 and TRBJ2-3; TRBD1 or TRBD2 may be the D gene (5 bases each). In germline, CDR1 is SNHLY, CDR2 FYNNEI. This CDR3 is 14 amino acids long. V lost 3 bases and J 4 bases, leaving 11 bases between the germline ends. The CDR3 is CASSDAMGADTQYF. In nucleotides, the CDR3 is TGTGCCAGCAGTGATGCCATGGGGGCAGATACGCAGTATTTT.

The chain uses TRBV7-2 and TRBJ2-5, with D perhaps assigned TRBD1 or TRBD2 (5 bases each). This CDR3 has 14 amino acids. Germline CDR1 is SGHTA and CDR2 is FQGNSA. V shed 1 base and J shed 5 bases, with 11 bases lying between them. CDR3 nucleotides: TGTGCCAGCAGCTTAGAGGCTGGGACGGAGACCCAGTACTTC. This encodes CASSLEAGTETQYF.

V gene TRBV7-9 combines with J gene TRBJ1-1; 7 bases line up with TRBD1. Looked up from germline, CDR1 is SEHNR and CDR2 is FQNEAQ (reference sequence). V lost 3 bases, J lost 7 bases, and 14 bases stayed unmatched. The CDR3 length is 16 residues. The CDR3 region has the DNA TGTGCCAGCAGCTTCAGGGGGGTTGCGGACGCAAGTGAAGCTTTCTTT. Its protein product is CASSFRGVADASEAFF.

V usage is TRBV5-5 and J usage is TRBJ2-5; 8 nucleotides match TRBD2. V shed 0 bases and J 4 bases; nucleotides not matched to a gene: 8. From germline, CDR1 is SGHKS and CDR2 YYEKEE (reference sequence). This CDR3 comprises 16 residues. The CDR3 nucleotides read TGTGCCAGCAGCTTGGTTCTAGCGGGCCCCCTAGAGACCCAGTACTTC. Its protein product is CASSLVLAGPLETQYF.

The V gene is TRBV5-1, the J gene TRBJ2-2; 14 nucleotides match TRBD2. CDR3 length: 16 residues. CDR1 SGHRS and CDR2 YFSETQ come from the germline V gene. V shed 4 bases, J shed 4 bases, and the junction held 3 bases outside the gene matches. CDR3 nucleotide sequence: TGCGCCAGCAGCCACGGACTAGCGGGAGGCACCGGGGAGCTGTTTTTT. Translation: CASSHGLAGGTGELFF.

The DNA of the CDR3 is TGTGCCAGCAGTGACGGACAGAGGGACCCTGAAGCTTTCTTT. Its translation: CASSDGQRDPEAFF. The chain links TRBV2 to TRBJ1-1; a weak D match, TRBD1 (6 bases). The V end lost 3 bases, the J end lost 6 bases, and 14 bases lay between the germline ends. The germline V gene encodes CDR1 SNHLY and CDR2 FYNNEI. This CDR3 is 14 amino acids long.

V is TRBV5-4 and J is TRBJ2-7; TRBD1 matches at 9 bases. The CDR3 is 17 residues long. From germline, CDR1 is SGHNT and CDR2 YYREEE (reference sequence). The ends lost 1 base at V and 5 bases at J; junction bases unmatched: 13. This CDR3 is CASSLRGLGTGFHEQYF. In DNA, the CDR3 is TGTGCCAGCAGCTTGAGGGGGCTCGGGACAGGGTTCCACGAGCAGTACTTC.

This chain joins TRBV30 and TRBJ2-3, with D maybe TRBD2 (6 bases). The CDR3 is 15 residues long. Trimming took 5 bases from V and 2 from J, leaving 17 bases between them. Germline lookup yields CDR1 GTSNPN and CDR2 SVGIG (reference sequence). CDR3 nucleotide sequence: TGTGCCTGGTTAGCCGGGAGTTATTCCACAGATACGCAGTATTTT. Encoded protein: CAWLAGSYSTDTQYF.

This clone was detected only a few times. This sequence joins TRBV5-8 and TRBJ1-2, with a tentative D call TRBD1 (5 bases). Germline CDR1 reads SGHTS; CDR2 reads YDEGEE. With 3 bases removed from V and 0 bases from J, the gap between germline ends came to 21 bases. This CDR3 is built from 18 residues. Written as DNA, the CDR3 is TGTGCCAGCAGCTCCGGATTGGGGGTCCCAGGATCTAACTATGGCTACACCTTC. The encoded protein is CASSSGLGVPGSNYGYTF.

V is TRBV2 and J is TRBJ1-1, with D possibly matching TRBD1 (6 bases). V was cut by 6 bases and J by 1 base, with 15 bases left in between. CDR1 SNHLY and CDR2 FYNNEI come from the germline V gene. The CDR3 has 15 residues. The CDR3 DNA is TGTGCCAGCAGGGGGGCAGGGCAGGGGAACACTGAAGCTTTCTTT. Translating it yields CASRGAGQGNTEAFF.

The chain has TRBV27 and TRBJ1-1; D remains ambiguous. Between the trimmed V and J ends, which lost 6 bases and 0 bases, there was a span of 14 bases. The V gene's germline CDR1 is MNHEY and CDR2 SMNVEV (reference sequence). This CDR3 has 15 amino acids. CDR3 region: CASSRLHSMNTEAFF. For the CDR3, the DNA is TGTGCCAGCAGCCGACTTCACTCAATGAACACTGAAGCTTTCTTT.

The chain combines TRBV14 with TRBJ1-2, with D uncertain. The CDR3 length is 13 residues. The germline V gene encodes CDR1 SGHDN and CDR2 FVKESK. V dropped 5 bases and J dropped 2 bases, with 9 bases sitting between them. The CDR3 sequence: CASSSGLNYGYTF. In DNA form, the CDR3 reads TGTGCCAGCAGCTCCGGACTGAACTATGGCTACACCTTC.